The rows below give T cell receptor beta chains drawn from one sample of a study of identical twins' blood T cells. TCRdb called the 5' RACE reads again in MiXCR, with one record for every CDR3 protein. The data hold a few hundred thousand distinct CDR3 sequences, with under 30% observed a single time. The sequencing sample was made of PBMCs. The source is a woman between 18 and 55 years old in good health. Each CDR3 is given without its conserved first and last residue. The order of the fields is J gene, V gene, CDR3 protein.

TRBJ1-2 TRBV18 ASSPAGRGGYT
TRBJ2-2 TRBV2 AGGGRGQGITGELF
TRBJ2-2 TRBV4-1 ASSQGHSNAGELF
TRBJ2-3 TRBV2 ASSKSGGVSTDTQY
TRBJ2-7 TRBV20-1 SARDPETFSYEQY
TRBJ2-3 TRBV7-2 ASSLIAEVTDTQY
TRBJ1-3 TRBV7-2 ASSLRTGLSSGNTIY
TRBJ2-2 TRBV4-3 ASNLNGHAGGELF
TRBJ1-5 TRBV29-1 SVTGPNQPQH
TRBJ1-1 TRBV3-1 ASSPLTKRGANTEAF
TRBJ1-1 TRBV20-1 SASRWATEAF
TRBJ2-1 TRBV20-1 SARDAGVAGVENEQF
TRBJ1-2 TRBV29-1 SVEEGAGNYGYT
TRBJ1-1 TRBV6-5 VSSYRGGTNTEAF
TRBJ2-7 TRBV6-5 ASTGRVPYEQY
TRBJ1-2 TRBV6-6 ASRVPGYGYT
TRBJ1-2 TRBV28 ATHLSSYGYT
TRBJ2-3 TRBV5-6 ASSGQPDTQY
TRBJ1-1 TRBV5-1 ASSENSGTEAF
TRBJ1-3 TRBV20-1 SAIALGGGETGNTIY
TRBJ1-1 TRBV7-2 ASSVYSGLGTEAF
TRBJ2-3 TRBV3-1 ASSPTFGADTQY
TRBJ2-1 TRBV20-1 SAPRGGRANEQF
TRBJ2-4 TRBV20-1 SARDGISGGLDIQY
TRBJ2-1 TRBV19 ASSWWGEYNEQF
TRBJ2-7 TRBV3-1 ASSQGAGSYEQY
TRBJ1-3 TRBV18 ASSPRLDSGASSGNAIY
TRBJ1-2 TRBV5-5 ASSLSAIHGYT
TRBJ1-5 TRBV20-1 SATTRGQSGAGQPQH
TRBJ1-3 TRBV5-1 ASSSRALEFFSGNTIY
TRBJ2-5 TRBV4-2 ASSQLDHVRTQY
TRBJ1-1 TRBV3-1 AWGTLWRKAF
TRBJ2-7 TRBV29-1 RPPGQSSYEQY
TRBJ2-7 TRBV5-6 ASSLYRGFYEQY
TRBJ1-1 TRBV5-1 ASSFYPGKEAMNTEAF
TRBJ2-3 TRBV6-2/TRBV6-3 ASSYSRGSYTDTQY
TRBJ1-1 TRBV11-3 ASSIYRASEAF
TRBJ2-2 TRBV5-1 ASSGRQDTVELF
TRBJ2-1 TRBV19 ASKGTSGPTYNEQF
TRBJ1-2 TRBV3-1 ASSQAMGVYDYT
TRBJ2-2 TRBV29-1 SVENPTDGELF
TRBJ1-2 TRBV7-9 ASSLARDRDHYGYT
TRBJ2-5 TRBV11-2 ASSLRLVGETQY
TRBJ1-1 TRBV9 ASSAVPGQNTEAF
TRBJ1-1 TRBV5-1 ASRGLGGATTEAF
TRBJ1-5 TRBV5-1 ASSPTGRNQPQH
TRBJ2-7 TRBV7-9 ASSSLVSLTYEQY
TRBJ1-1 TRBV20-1 RSDRGPNTEAF
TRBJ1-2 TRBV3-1 ASSPQENYGYT
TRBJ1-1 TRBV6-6 ASGYEGWAF
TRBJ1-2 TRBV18 AGSPSELPNYGYT
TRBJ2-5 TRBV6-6 ASSYGSEQETQY